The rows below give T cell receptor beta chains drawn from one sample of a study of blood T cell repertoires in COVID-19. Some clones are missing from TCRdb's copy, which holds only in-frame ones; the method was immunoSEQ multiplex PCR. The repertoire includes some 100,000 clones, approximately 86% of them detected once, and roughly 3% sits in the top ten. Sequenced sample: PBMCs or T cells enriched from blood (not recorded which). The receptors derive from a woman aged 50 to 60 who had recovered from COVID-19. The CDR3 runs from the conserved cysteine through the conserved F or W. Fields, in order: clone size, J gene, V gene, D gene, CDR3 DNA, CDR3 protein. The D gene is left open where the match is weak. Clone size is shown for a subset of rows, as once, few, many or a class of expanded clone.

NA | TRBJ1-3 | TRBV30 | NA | TGTGCCTGGACAGGGTCAGGAAACACCATATATTTT | CAWTGSGNTIYF
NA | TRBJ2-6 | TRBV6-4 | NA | TGTGCCAGCAGTAAGGAGGGTTCTGGGGCCAACGTCCTGACTTTC | CASSKEGSGANVLTF
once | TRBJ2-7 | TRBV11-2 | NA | TGTGCCAGCAGCTTCGAGTCGGGAGAGCAGTACTTC | CASSFESGEQYF
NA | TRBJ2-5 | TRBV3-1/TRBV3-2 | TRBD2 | TGTGCCAGCAGCCAACCGGGACTAGCGGGGCAAGAGACCCAGTACTTC | CASSQPGLAGQETQYF
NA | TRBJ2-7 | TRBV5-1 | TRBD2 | TGCGCCAGCAGCTCCCTAGCGGGAGGGTACGAGCAGTACTTC | CASSSLAGGYEQYF
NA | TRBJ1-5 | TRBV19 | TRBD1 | TGTGCCAGTAGTCTACAGGGGTTAAGCAATCAGCCCCAGCATTTT | CASSLQGLSNQPQHF
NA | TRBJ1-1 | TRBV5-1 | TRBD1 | TGCGCCAGCAGCAGATCCGGGACAGGGAACACTGAAGCTTTCTTT | CASSRSGTGNTEAFF
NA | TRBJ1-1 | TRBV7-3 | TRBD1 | TGTGCCAGCAGCTTACTTGCAGGGGGCCCCACTGAAGCTTTCTTT | CASSLLAGGPTEAFF
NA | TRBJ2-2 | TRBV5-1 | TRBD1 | TGCGCCAGCAGTTCAGGGGGCGACGGCGGGGAGCTGTTTTTT | CASSSGGDGGELFF
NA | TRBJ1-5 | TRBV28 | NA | TGTGCCAGCAGTTTACCCCCCGTAAGGAGCGATCAGCCCCAGCATTTT | CASSLPPVRSDQPQHF
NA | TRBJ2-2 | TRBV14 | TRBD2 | TGTGCCAGCAGCCACAGGCGGGAGGACACCGGGGAGCTGTTTTTT | CASSHRREDTGELFF
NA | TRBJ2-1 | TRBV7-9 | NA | TGTGCCAGCAGCTTAGTAGATGTTAGCCCGAATGAGCAGTTCTTC | CASSLVDVSPNEQFF
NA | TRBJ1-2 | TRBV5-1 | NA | TGCGCCAGCAGCTTGGACGTGGCGGTTAACTATGGCTACACCTTC | CASSLDVAVNYGYTF
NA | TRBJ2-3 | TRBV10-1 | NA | TGCGCCAGCAGTGAGTTGGCCAGGGGATTCACAGATACGCAGTATTTT | CASSELARGFTDTQYF
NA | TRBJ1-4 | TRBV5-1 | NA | TGCGCCAGCAGCCTCCGGTCGGGGGGGGAAAAACTGTTTTTT | CASSLRSGGEKLFF